What follows is one T cell receptor beta chain and its context. Antigen: not known. This CDR3 is 14 amino acids long. The germline V and J ends were trimmed by 0 bases and 3 bases, with 9 bases remaining between them. Germline-derived CDR1 and CDR2 are SGHRS and YFSETQ. The PCR had 60 Vbeta and 13 Jbeta primers. TCRdb's copy holds only in-frame clones and misses some; the assay was immunoSEQ multiplex PCR. The sample has about 210,000 clones; 82% are singletons. The data belong to a study of cytomegalovirus exposure and HLA in healthy donors. Study observations and caveats: TCR beta chains numbering 164 were designated cytomegalovirus-associated.

This TCR was recovered from a man aged 40-49 years in good health and CMV-seropositive. The J gene is TRBJ2-5, the V gene TRBV5-1, with D possibly being TRBD2 (6 bases). Sequencing was done on a sample of PBMCs. CDR3: CASSLGSGEETQYF. Written as DNA, the CDR3 is TGCGCCAGCAGCTTGGGTTCGGGGGAAGAGACCCAGTACTTC. The complete variable domain, with remaining parts taken from reference TRBV5-1 and TRBJ2-5, reads KAGVTQTPRYLIKTRGQQVTLSCSPISGHRSVSWYQQTPGQGLQFLFEYFSETQRNKGNFPGRFSGRQFSNSRSEMNVSTLELGDSALYLCASSLGSGEETQYFGPGTRLLVL.